This TCR beta chain comes out of a study of vaccination and CD4 T cells after COVID-19. TCRdb re-called the PCR reads with MiXCR, one entry per CDR3 protein. This sample yields roughly 25,000 distinct CDR3 sequences, of which over 40% are seen a single time; approximately 0.99% belongs to the top ten. Germline-derived CDR1 and CDR2 are KGHSH and LQKENI. The CDR3 runs to 13 residues. The germline V and J ends were trimmed by 8 bases and 4 bases, with 12 bases remaining between them. The sequencing used CD4+ T cells from blood, collected before SARS-CoV-2 vaccination. The chain carries TRBV18 and TRBJ1-3; unclear D gene. The TCR originated in a human donor who had recovered from COVID-19. This CDR3 reads CASTHMGGNTIYF. The CDR3 DNA reads TGTGCCAGCACCCATATGGGCGGAAACACCATATATTTT.